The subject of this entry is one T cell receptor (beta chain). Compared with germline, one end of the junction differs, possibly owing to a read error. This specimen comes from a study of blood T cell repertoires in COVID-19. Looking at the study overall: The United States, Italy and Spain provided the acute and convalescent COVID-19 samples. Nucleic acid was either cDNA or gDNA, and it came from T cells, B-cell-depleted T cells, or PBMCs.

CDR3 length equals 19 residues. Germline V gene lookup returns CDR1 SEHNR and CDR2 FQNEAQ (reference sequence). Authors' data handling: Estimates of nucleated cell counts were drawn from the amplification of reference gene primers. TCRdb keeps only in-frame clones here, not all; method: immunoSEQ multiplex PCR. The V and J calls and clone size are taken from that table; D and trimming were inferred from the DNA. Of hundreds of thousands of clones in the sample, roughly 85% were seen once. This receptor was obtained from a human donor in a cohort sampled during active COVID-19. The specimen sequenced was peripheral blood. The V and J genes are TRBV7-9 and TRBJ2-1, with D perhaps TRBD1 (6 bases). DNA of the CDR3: TGTGCCAGCAGCTCGGGGACAATTCAGACCCCTGGCTCCAACAATGAGCAGTTCTTC. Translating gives CASSSGTIQTPGSNNEQFF. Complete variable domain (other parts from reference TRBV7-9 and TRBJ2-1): DTGVSQNPRHKITKRGQNVTFRCDPISEHNRLYWYRQTLGQGPEFLTYFQNEAQLEKSRLLSDRFSAERPKGSFSTLEIQRTEQGDSAMYLCASSSGTIQTPGSNNEQFFGPGTRLTVL.